The rows below give T cell receptor beta chains drawn from one sample of a study of blood T cell repertoires in COVID-19. TCRdb's copy holds only in-frame clones and misses some; the assay was immunoSEQ multiplex PCR. The sample includes hundreds of thousands of clones, 80% to 90% seen only once; the top ten take about 1.1%. Sequenced sample: PBMCs or T cells enriched from blood (not recorded which). The receptors were sampled from a man under 40 who had recovered from COVID-19. The CDR3 runs from the conserved cysteine through the conserved F or W. A D gene is named only where the DNA matches it firmly. Some rows have no size entry. The others give once, few or many, or a class for an expanded clone.

>TRBJ2-5|TRBV6-2/TRBV6-3|TRBD1|NA
TGTGCCAGCAGCCAACAGGGGGCCCAAGAGACCCAGTACTTC
CASSQQGAQETQYF
>TRBJ1-1|TRBV30|NA|NA
TGTGCCTGGAGTCGTTTGAACACTGAAGCTTTCTTT
CAWSRLNTEAFF
>TRBJ1-5|TRBV5-1|NA|NA
TGCGCCAGCAGCTTGTGGGGGGTTGGCAATCAGCCCCAGCATTTT
CASSLWGVGNQPQHF
>TRBJ2-7|TRBV24-1|TRBD1|NA
TGTGCCACCAGCCAAGACAGGGGTCACGAGCAGTACTTC
CATSQDRGHEQYF
>TRBJ1-6|TRBV3-1/TRBV3-2|NA|NA
TGTGCCAGCAGCCAAGAAGGAGGATCCCTCCACTTT
CASSQEGGSLHF
>TRBJ2-1|TRBV6-5|NA|NA
TGTGCCACCCGAGCGAGGGCTTATGAGCAGTTCTTC
CATRARAYEQFF
>TRBJ2-7|TRBV28|NA|NA
TGTGCCAGCAGTTTAGGGGAGCGCTCCTACGAGCAGTACTTC
CASSLGERSYEQYF
>TRBJ1-1|TRBV18|NA|NA
TGTGCCAGCTCACCCATTTTGTCCACTGAAGCTTTCTTT
CASSPILSTEAFF
>TRBJ2-3|TRBV30|TRBD2|NA
TGTGCCTGGAGTGAAACTAGCGGGGTCACAGATACGCAGTATTTT
CAWSETSGVTDTQYF
>TRBJ1-3|TRBV7-9|NA|NA
TGTGCCAGCAGCTTGGGCGGGAGAAACACCATATATTTT
CASSLGGRNTIYF
>TRBJ2-7|TRBV28|TRBD2|NA
TGTGCCAGCAGTCAGAGGACTAGTGGTGGATACGAGCAGTACTTC
CASSQRTSGGYEQYF
>TRBJ1-4|TRBV5-1|TRBD1|NA
TGCGCCAGCGGGGACGGGACAGGGTATGAAAAACTGTTTTTT
CASGDGTGYEKLFF
>TRBJ2-1|TRBV7-6|TRBD2|NA
TGTGCCAGCAGTTGGACTAGCGGGAGGGGAAATGAGCAGTTCTTC
CASSWTSGRGNEQFF
>TRBJ2-1|TRBV5-1|TRBD2|once
TGCGCCAGCAGCCCCGGGATAGCGGGGCCCTCCTACAATGAGCAGTTCTTC
CASSPGIAGPSYNEQFF
>TRBJ2-7|TRBV10-2|NA|NA
TGCGCCAGCAGGGTGGGCGATTACGAGCAGTACTTC
CASRVGDYEQYF
>TRBJ2-3|TRBV19|TRBD2|NA
TGTGCCAGTAGTCCAAAAGCGGGAGGGTCTTTTGGAGGTACGCAGTATTTT
CASSPKAGGSFGGTQYF
>TRBJ2-1|TRBV5-1|NA|NA
TGCGCCAGCAGCTTGGGTCTCGTTTCCTACAATGAGCAGTTCTTC
CASSLGLVSYNEQFF
>TRBJ2-5|TRBV6-5|NA|NA
TGTGCCAGCAGTCCAGAGGGAGAGACCCAGTACTTC
CASSPEGETQYF
>TRBJ2-7|TRBV5-5|TRBD1|NA
TGTGCCAGCAGCTCCGGGACAGCTGTCTCCTACGAGCAGTACTTC
CASSSGTAVSYEQYF
>TRBJ1-5|TRBV24-1|NA|once
TGTGCCACCAGTGATTTGACAGAACAGCATTTT
CATSDLTEQHF
>TRBJ2-5|TRBV18|TRBD2|NA
TGTGCCAGCTCCTCCCAAAGGGAGGGGAAGACCCAGTACTTC
CASSSQREGKTQYF
>TRBJ2-3|TRBV5-1|TRBD1|few
TGCGCCAGCAGCTCCAGGGGGCAAAGCACAGATACGCAGTATTTT
CASSSRGQSTDTQYF
>TRBJ1-2|TRBV27|NA|NA
TGTGCCAGCAGTTTAAAGGGGTTGGGCTACACCTTC
CASSLKGLGYTF
>TRBJ2-4|TRBV30|TRBD1|NA
TGTGCCTGGAGTCGGAGATGGGACAGGCGATCTTATAGCAAAAACATTCAGTACTTC
CAWSRRWDRRSYSKNIQYF
>TRBJ2-7|TRBV13|TRBD2|NA
TGTGCCAGCAGCTTGGGACTAGCGGGAGGAGCTTACGAGCAGTACTTC
CASSLGLAGGAYEQYF
>TRBJ2-6|TRBV6-1|NA|once
TGTGCCAGCAGTGAACCGGGCTCTGGGGCCAACGTCCTGACTTTC
CASSEPGSGANVLTF
>TRBJ1-2|TRBV6-5|NA|NA
TGTGCCAGCAGTTACGCCCCAGGGTCATATGGCTACACCTTC
CASSYAPGSYGYTF
>TRBJ1-5|TRBV28|NA|NA
TGTGCCAGCAGTTGGTTGACAGGCCCCGGTCAGCCCCAGCATTTT
CASSWLTGPGQPQHF
>TRBJ2-5|TRBV9|NA|NA
TGTGCCAGCAGCGAGGGACACAGGGTAAACCAAGAGACCCAGTACTTC
CASSEGHRVNQETQYF
>TRBJ1-2|TRBV7-3|TRBD1|once
TGTGCCAGCAGCGTGGCAGGACAGGGGCGTAGAGGCTACACCTTC
CASSVAGQGRRGYTF
>TRBJ1-2|TRBV12-5|NA|once
TGTGCTAGTGGTCCCCGTGATGGCTACACCTTC
CASGPRDGYTF
>TRBJ2-7|TRBV12-5|NA|NA
TGTGCTAGTGGCTTAGGACTCTCCTACGAGCAGTACTTC
CASGLGLSYEQYF
>TRBJ1-6|TRBV5-1|NA|NA
TGCGCCAGCAGCTTGAGTCAGGGAAGTTCACCCCTCCACTTT
CASSLSQGSSPLHF
>TRBJ1-3|TRBV29-1|NA|NA
TGCAGCGTTGATATCGGGAACACCATATATTTT
CSVDIGNTIYF
>TRBJ2-5|TRBV27|TRBD2|NA
TGTGCCAGCTCCCGCCTGGGGGCAGCGGGAGGGCCACGAGAGACCCAGTACTTC
CASSRLGAAGGPRETQYF
>TRBJ2-7|TRBV27|TRBD2|NA
TGTGCCAGCAGACTAGCGGGAGGCGGGTACGAGCAGTACTTC
CASRLAGGGYEQYF
>TRBJ1-4|TRBV7-8|NA|NA
TGTGCCAGCAGCTTAGGGGGCGGCCTGGAAAAACTGTTTTTT
CASSLGGGLEKLFF
>TRBJ1-5|TRBV4-1|TRBD1|NA
TGCGCCAGCAGCCTGTATACAGGGGATGGTAGCAATCAGCCCCAGCATTTT
CASSLYTGDGSNQPQHF
>TRBJ2-3|TRBV9|NA|once
TGTGCCAGCAGGCCATCCGGAAGGGGGAATGAAGATACGCAGTATTTT
CASRPSGRGNEDTQYF
>TRBJ2-5|TRBV2|NA|NA
TGTGCCAGCAGTGAATCTGGCTGGGAGACCCAGTACTTC
CASSESGWETQYF
>TRBJ1-1|TRBV18|NA|NA
TGTGCCAGCTCACCAAGTATGAGGGCCACTGAAGCTTTCTTT
CASSPSMRATEAFF
>TRBJ2-2|TRBV30|TRBD2|NA
TGTGCCTGGAGTTTTCTAGCGGGATCCGGGGAGCTGTTTTTT
CAWSFLAGSGELFF
>TRBJ2-1|TRBV6-5|TRBD1|NA
TGTGCCAGCAGTTACGGGTCAGGGGGTTCCTACAATGAGCAGTTCTTC
CASSYGSGGSYNEQFF
>TRBJ1-1|TRBV12-3/TRBV12-4|NA|few
TGTGCCAGCACTAGAGACCGGAACACTGAAGCTTTCTTT
CASTRDRNTEAFF
>TRBJ1-6|TRBV11-2|NA|NA
TGTGCCAGCAGCGGGGGACTGAACAATTCACCCCTCCACTTT
CASSGGLNNSPLHF
>TRBJ2-5|TRBV30|TRBD1|once
TGTGCCGGACAGGGGGCTGGAGAGACCCAGTACTTC
CAGQGAGETQYF
>TRBJ1-5|TRBV5-6|NA|NA
TGTGCCAGCAGCTTGGGCGGGGAGAGCAATCAGCCCCAGCATTTT
CASSLGGESNQPQHF
>TRBJ1-1|TRBV28|NA|NA
TGTGCCAGCAGTTTAGGGCAGGTGCACACTGAAGCTTTCTTT
CASSLGQVHTEAFF
>TRBJ1-2|TRBV4-1|NA|NA
TGCGCCAGCAGCCAAGATATGGACGGGGCGGGGTATGGCTACACCTTC
CASSQDMDGAGYGYTF
>TRBJ2-7|TRBV5-1|NA|NA
TGCGCCAGCAGCCAAGACTGGGTCCCGGGCGAGCAGTACTTC
CASSQDWVPGEQYF
>TRBJ2-5|TRBV5-1|TRBD2|NA
TGCGCCACCGCCTTCACGGACGGGACTAGCGGAGAGACCCAGTACTTC
CATAFTDGTSGETQYF